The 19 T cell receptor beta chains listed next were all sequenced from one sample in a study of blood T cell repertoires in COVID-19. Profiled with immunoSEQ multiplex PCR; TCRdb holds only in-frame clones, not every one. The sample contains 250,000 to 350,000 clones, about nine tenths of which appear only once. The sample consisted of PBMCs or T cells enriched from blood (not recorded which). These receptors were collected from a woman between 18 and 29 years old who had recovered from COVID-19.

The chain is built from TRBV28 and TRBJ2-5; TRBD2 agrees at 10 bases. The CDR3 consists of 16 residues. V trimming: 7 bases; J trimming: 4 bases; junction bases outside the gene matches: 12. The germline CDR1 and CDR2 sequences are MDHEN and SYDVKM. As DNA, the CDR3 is TGTGCCAGCACCCTACGGCGGGCTAGCGGGAGAGAGACCCAGTACTTC. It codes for CASTLRRASGRETQYF.

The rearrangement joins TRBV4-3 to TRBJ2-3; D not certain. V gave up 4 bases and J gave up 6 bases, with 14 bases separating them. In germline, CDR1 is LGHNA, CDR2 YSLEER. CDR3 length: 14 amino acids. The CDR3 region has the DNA TGCGCCAGCAGCCCCTCTCGAGGTCTGGATACGCAGTATTTT. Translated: CASSPSRGLDTQYF.

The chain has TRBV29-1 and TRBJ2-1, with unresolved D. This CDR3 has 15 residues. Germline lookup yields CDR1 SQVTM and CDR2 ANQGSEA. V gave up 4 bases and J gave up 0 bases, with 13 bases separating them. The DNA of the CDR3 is TGCAGCGTTGGGGCCCTCCCGAGCTCCTACAATGAGCAGTTCTTC. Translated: CSVGALPSSYNEQFF.

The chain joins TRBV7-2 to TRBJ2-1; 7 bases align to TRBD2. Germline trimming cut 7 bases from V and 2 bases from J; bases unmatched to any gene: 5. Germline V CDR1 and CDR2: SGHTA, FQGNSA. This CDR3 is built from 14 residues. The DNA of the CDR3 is TGTGCCAGCACCCTCGGGGGGACCTACAATGAGCAGTTCTTC. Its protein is CASTLGGTYNEQFF.

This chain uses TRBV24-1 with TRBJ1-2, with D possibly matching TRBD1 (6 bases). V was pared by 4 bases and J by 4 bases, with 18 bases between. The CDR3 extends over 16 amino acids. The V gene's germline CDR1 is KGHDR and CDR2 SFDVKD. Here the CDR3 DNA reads TGTGCCACCAGTGACTCCCCAGGGGACCTAATCTATGGCTACACCTTC. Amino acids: CATSDSPGDLIYGYTF.

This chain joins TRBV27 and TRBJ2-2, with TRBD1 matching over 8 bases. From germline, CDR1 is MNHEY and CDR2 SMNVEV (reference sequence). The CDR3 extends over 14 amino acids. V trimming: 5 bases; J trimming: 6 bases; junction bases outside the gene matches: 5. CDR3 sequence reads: CASSPQGVAGELFF. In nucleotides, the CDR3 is TGTGCCAGCAGTCCACAGGGGGTTGCCGGGGAGCTGTTTTTT.

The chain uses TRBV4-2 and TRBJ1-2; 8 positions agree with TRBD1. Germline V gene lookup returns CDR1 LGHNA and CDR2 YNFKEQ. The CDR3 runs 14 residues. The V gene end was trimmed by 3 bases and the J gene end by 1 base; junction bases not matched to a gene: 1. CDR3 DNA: TGTGCCAGCAGCCAGGACAGGGTTAACTATGGCTACACCTTC. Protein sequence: CASSQDRVNYGYTF.

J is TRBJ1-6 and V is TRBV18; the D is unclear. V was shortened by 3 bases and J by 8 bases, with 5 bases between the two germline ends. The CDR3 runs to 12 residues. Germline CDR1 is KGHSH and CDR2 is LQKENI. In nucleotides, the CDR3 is TGTGCCAGCTCACCGGGAGATTCACCCCTCCACTTT. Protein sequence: CASSPGDSPLHF. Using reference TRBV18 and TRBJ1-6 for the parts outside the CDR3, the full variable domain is NAGVMQNPRHLVRRRGQEARLRCSPMKGHSHVYWYRQLPEEGLKFMVYLQKENIIDESGMPKERFSAEFPKEGPSILRIQQVVRGDSAAYFCASSPGDSPLHFGNGTRLTVT.

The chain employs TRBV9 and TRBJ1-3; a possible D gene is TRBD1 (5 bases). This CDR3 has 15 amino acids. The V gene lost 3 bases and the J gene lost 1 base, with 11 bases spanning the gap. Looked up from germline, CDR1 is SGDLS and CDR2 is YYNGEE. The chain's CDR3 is CASSATDKSGNTIYF. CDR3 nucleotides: TGTGCCAGCAGCGCTACGGACAAATCTGGAAACACCATATATTTT.

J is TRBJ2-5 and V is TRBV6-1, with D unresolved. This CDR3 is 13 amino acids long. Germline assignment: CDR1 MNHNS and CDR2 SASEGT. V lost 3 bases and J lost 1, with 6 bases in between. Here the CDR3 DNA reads TGTGCCAGCAGTGACGGAGCCCAAGAGACCCAGTACTTC. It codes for CASSDGAQETQYF.

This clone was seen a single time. The CDR3 DNA sequence: TGTGCCAGCAAAGGGACAGTCCTTTACTACAATGAGCAGTTCTTC. It specifies CASKGTVLYYNEQFF. V is TRBV6-5 and J is TRBJ2-1, with TRBD1 matching 7 bases. CDR3 size: 15 residues. Germline V gene lookup returns CDR1 MNHEY and CDR2 SVGAGI. With V trimmed by 7 bases and J by 3 bases, 9 bases remained unmatched.

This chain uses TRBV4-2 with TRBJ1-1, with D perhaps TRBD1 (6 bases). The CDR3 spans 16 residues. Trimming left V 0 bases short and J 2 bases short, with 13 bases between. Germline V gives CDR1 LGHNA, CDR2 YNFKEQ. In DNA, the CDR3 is TGTGCCAGCAGCCAAGATCAGACAGGATTTAACACTGAAGCTTTCTTT. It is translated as CASSQDQTGFNTEAFF.

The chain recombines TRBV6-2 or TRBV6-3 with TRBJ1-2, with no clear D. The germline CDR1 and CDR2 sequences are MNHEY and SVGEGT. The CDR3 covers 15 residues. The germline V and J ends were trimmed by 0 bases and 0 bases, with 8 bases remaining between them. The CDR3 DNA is TGTGCCAGCAGTTACTCCGAGGGCACTAACTATGGCTACACCTTC. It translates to CASSYSEGTNYGYTF.

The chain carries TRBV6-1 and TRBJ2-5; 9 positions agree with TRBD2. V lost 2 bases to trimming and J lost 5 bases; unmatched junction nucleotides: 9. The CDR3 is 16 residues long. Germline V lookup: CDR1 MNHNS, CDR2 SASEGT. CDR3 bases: TGTGCCAGCAGTGAAATCGGCGGGGGGGCCCAGGAGACCCAGTACTTC. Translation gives CASSEIGGGAQETQYF.

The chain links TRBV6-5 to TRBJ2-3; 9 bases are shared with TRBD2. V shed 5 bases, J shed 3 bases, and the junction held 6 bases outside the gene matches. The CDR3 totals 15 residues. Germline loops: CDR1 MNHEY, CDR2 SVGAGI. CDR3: CASSPQRGETDTQYF. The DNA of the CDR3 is TGTGCCAGCAGTCCCCAGCGGGGGGAAACAGATACGCAGTATTTT.

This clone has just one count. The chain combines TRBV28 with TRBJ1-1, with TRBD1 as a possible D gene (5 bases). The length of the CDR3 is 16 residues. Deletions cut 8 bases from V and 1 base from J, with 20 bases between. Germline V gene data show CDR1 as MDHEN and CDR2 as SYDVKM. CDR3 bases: TGTGCCAGCCTTAAAGCGGGCTCAAGGGGGAACACTGAAGCTTTCTTT. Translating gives CASLKAGSRGNTEAFF.

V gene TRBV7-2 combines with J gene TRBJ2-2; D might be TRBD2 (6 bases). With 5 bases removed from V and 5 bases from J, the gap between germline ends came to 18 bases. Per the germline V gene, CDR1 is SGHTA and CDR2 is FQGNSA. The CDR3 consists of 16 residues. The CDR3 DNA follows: TGTGCCAGCAGCCACGTTTGGGACTCTTTGACCGGGGAGCTGTTTTTT. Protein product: CASSHVWDSLTGELFF.

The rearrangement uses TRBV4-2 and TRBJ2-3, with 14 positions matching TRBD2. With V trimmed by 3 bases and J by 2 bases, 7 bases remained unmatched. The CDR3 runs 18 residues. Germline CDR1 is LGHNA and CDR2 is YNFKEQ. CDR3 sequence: CASSQSGLAGVTTDTQYF. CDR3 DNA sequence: TGTGCCAGCAGCCAGTCGGGACTAGCGGGGGTTACCACAGATACGCAGTATTTT.

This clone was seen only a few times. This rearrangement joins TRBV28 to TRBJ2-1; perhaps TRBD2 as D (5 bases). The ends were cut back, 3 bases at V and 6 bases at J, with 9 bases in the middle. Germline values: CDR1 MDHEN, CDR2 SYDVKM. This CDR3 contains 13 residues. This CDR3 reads CASSFALVNEQFF. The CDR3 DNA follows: TGTGCCAGCAGTTTTGCACTAGTCAATGAGCAGTTCTTC.